Presented here are 27 T cell receptor beta chains from one specimen sequenced in a study of T cell responses to AZD1222 COVID-19 vaccine (dated by TCRdb to 2020 to 2022). Receptor libraries were prepared by the immunoSEQ multiplex PCR assay. Held by TCRdb, this immuneACCESS table contains in-frame sequences only and omits some clones. Under half of the omission traces to an unresolved V gene where checked; the cause of the rest is unknown. The sample table lists tens of thousands of clones, 83% of them with a count of one. The top ten constitute about 1.3% of the sample. The intended sense of this specimen's time point label: about 28 days (+/-7) after the second vaccine dose. The sequencing used peripheral blood, collected 28 days after the second AZD1222 dose. The receptors here all came from an adult who received the AZD1222 COVID-19 vaccine.

This chain connects TRBV12-3 or TRBV12-4 to TRBJ1-2; no clear D gene. Between the trimmed V and J ends, which lost 5 bases and 8 bases, there was a span of 15 bases. The CDR3 totals 13 residues. The CDR3 loop is CASSLRGPRGYTF. The CDR3, as DNA: TGTGCCAGCAGTCTTAGAGGCCCCCGGGGCTACACCTTC.

There are a few counts of this clone. The chain employs TRBV19 and TRBJ2-7, with 8 bases aligning to TRBD2. The length of the CDR3 is 14 residues. V lost 4 bases, J lost 0 bases, and 2 bases stayed unmatched. Germline lookup yields CDR1 LNHDA and CDR2 SQIVND (reference sequence). The CDR3: CASSRTSSSYEQYF. In nucleotides, the CDR3 is TGTGCCAGTAGTAGGACTAGCAGCTCCTACGAGCAGTACTTC.

CDR3 bases: TGTGCCAGCAGCTTATTGACAGGAGCTGGCTACACCTTC. Its translation: CASSLLTGAGYTF. The chain uses TRBV25-1 and TRBJ1-2; TRBD1 is a possible D gene (6 bases). The germline gives CDR1 MGHDK, CDR2 SYGVNS. V dropped 6 bases and J dropped 7 bases, with 15 bases sitting between them. This CDR3 has 13 amino acids.

The chain is built from TRBV15 and TRBJ2-4; no clear D gene. The V end was cut by 1 base, the J end by 6 bases, with 7 bases between. CDR3 length: 13 amino acids. Germline lookup yields CDR1 LNHNV and CDR2 YYDKDF (reference sequence). In DNA form, the CDR3 reads TGTGCCACCAGCAGAGTCGGAACAAACATTCAGTACTTC. Protein product: CATSRVGTNIQYF.

The rearrangement joins TRBV19 to TRBJ2-7; 14 nucleotides align to TRBD2. J lost 6 bases, V lost 5 bases, and 3 bases had no gene match. This CDR3 is built from 14 residues. Germline V gene sequence: CDR1 LNHDA, CDR2 SQIVND (reference sequence). This CDR3 reads CASSVGLAGVEQYF. The CDR3 DNA sequence: TGTGCCAGTAGTGTGGGACTAGCGGGAGTCGAGCAGTACTTC.

The chain employs TRBV4-1 and TRBJ2-3; D is possibly TRBD1 (7 bases). Trimming removed 0 bases at V and 0 bases at J, with 19 bases between. The CDR3 is 19 residues long. CDR1 and CDR2 from the germline V gene are MGHRA and YSYEKL. The CDR3 bases are TGCGCCAGCAGCCAAGAAGCTGGAGGGGGCTATTCTAGCACAGATACGCAGTATTTT. It is translated as CASSQEAGGGYSSTDTQYF.

The chain combines TRBV21-1 with TRBJ2-7; TRBD1 reflects the table's D call only, with no check against the DNA. TRBV21-1 constitutes a pseudogene. This CDR3 is 17 amino acids long. CDR3 loop: CASAHPRYRGRINEQYF. CDR3 sequence (DNA): TGTGCCAGCGCTCATCCGAGGTACAGGGGGCGCATCAACGAGCAGTACTTC.

This chain connects TRBV7-9 to TRBJ1-1; no clear D gene. The CDR3 is made up of 15 amino acids. Germline assignment: CDR1 SEHNR and CDR2 FQNEAQ (reference sequence). V dropped 2 bases and J dropped 0 bases, with 10 bases sitting between them. The CDR3 loop reads CASSLSPTVNTEAFF. The CDR3 bases are TGTGCCAGCAGCTTATCCCCGACGGTGAACACTGAAGCTTTCTTT.

The chain joins TRBV9 to TRBJ2-5, with D possibly being TRBD2 (6 bases). CDR1 is SGDLS and CDR2 is YYNGEE in the germline V gene. V was pared by 3 bases and J by 2 bases, with 11 bases between. The CDR3 loop spans 14 amino acids. The CDR3 DNA reads as TGTGCCAGCAGCGAGGGCGGGAATCAAGAGACCCAGTACTTC. Translated: CASSEGGNQETQYF.

This chain links TRBV12-3 or TRBV12-4 with TRBJ1-2, with D uncertain. V gave up 5 bases and J gave up 3 bases, with 10 bases separating them. The CDR3 has 13 amino acids. CDR3 amino acids: CASSPTTHYGYTF. The CDR3 nucleotides read TGTGCCAGCAGTCCAACGACCCACTATGGCTACACCTTC.

This clone has a handful of counts. The chain joins TRBV7-2 to TRBJ1-2; 8 nucleotides agree with TRBD1. This CDR3 has 14 amino acids. After removal of 5 bases from V and 6 bases from J, the junction contained 8 bases not matched to a gene. Germline CDR1 SGHTA, CDR2 FQGNSA. The CDR3 DNA sequence: TGTGCCAGCAGCCTACCGGGACAGGCCCATGGCTACACCTTC. It is translated as CASSLPGQAHGYTF.

The DNA of the CDR3 is TGTGCCTACTCCGGGACAGGGGCAAATCAGCCCCAGCATTTT. It translates to CAYSGTGANQPQHF. V gene TRBV2 combines with J gene TRBJ1-5, with TRBD1 identical over 10 bases. Per the germline V gene, CDR1 is SNHLY and CDR2 is FYNNEI. This CDR3 has 14 residues. V lost 11 bases to trimming and J lost 4 bases; unmatched junction nucleotides: 8.

The chain links TRBV28 to TRBJ1-2; D not resolved. The V gene lost 6 bases and the J gene lost 2 bases, with 16 bases spanning the gap. CDR1 and CDR2 from the germline V gene are MDHEN and SYDVKM. This CDR3 region has 15 residues. The CDR3 protein is CASSPNSVRNYGYTF. The DNA of the CDR3 is TGTGCCAGCAGCCCAAATTCCGTTAGGAACTATGGCTACACCTTC.

V is TRBV18 and J is TRBJ1-6, with a possible D match to TRBD1 (5 bases). Per the germline V gene, CDR1 is KGHSH and CDR2 is LQKENI. V lost 0 bases, J lost 9 bases, and 6 bases lay in between. CDR3 length: 13 amino acids. For the CDR3, the DNA is TGTGCCAGCTCACCACCCGGGGGTTCACCCCTCCACTTT. Protein product: CASSPPGGSPLHF. Full variable domain (remainder filled in from reference TRBV18 and TRBJ1-6): NAGVMQNPRHLVRRRGQEARLRCSPMKGHSHVYWYRQLPEEGLKFMVYLQKENIIDESGMPKERFSAEFPKEGPSILRIQQVVRGDSAAYFCASSPPGGSPLHFGNGTRLTVT.

This chain links TRBV9 with TRBJ1-4; D is ambiguous. CDR3 size: 13 residues. Germline-derived CDR1 and CDR2 are SGDLS and YYNGEE. V was shortened by 0 bases and J by 8 bases, with 8 bases between the two germline ends. Here the CDR3 DNA reads TGTGCCAGCAGCGTAGACCAGGACGAAAAACTGTTTTTT. This gives the protein CASSVDQDEKLFF.

The chain recombines TRBV15 with TRBJ2-3, with 7 bases lining up with TRBD2. Germline loops: CDR1 LNHNV, CDR2 YYDKDF (reference sequence). The V segment lost 3 bases and the J segment 5 bases; nucleotides outside the gene matches: 5. The CDR3 consists of 14 residues. The CDR3 spells CATSRGGSGDTQYF. CDR3 nucleotides: TGTGCCACCAGCAGGGGAGGGAGCGGAGATACGCAGTATTTT.

This chain connects TRBV2 to TRBJ1-1, with D hard to call. The germline V gene has CDR1 SNHLY and CDR2 FYNNEI. Trimming removed 3 bases at V and 1 base at J, with 12 bases between. The CDR3 is made up of 15 amino acids. DNA for the CDR3: TGTGCCAGCAGTGAGGAGTGGACCACGAACACTGAAGCTTTCTTT. Translation: CASSEEWTTNTEAFF. Looking up the rest from reference TRBV2 and TRBJ1-1 gives the full variable domain: EPEVTQTPSHQVTQMGQEVILRCVPISNHLYFYWYRQILGQKVEFLVSFYNNEISEKSEIFDDQFSVERPDGSNFTLKIRSTKLEDSAMYFCASSEEWTTNTEAFFGQGTRLTVV.

CDR3 DNA: TGTGCCAGCAGCTTGTTCCCAGAGAACACTGAAGCTTTCTTT. Its translation is CASSLFPENTEAFF. V is TRBV5-8 and J is TRBJ1-1; D not resolved. Germline V gene lookup returns CDR1 SGHTS and CDR2 YDEGEE. The CDR3 runs to 14 residues. V lost 1 base to trimming and J lost 1 base, with 8 bases between them. Full variable domain (remainder filled in from reference TRBV5-8 and TRBJ1-1): EAGVTQSPTHLIKTRGQQATLRCSPISGHTSVYWYQQALGLGLQFLLWYDEGEERNRGNFPPRFSGRQFPNYSSELNVNALELEDSALYLCASSLFPENTEAFFGQGTRLTVV.

The rearrangement joins TRBV3-1 (or the pseudogene TRBV3-2) to TRBJ1-2; TRBD1 matches 10 bases. This CDR3 region has 15 residues. The trim removed 3 bases at V and 6 bases at J, leaving 7 bases unmatched. Germline V gene lookup returns CDR1 LGHDT and CDR2 YNNKEL (reference sequence). CDR3 coding DNA: TGTGCCAGCAGCCAGCTCGGGACAGGGGAGAATGGCTACACCTTC. This gives the protein CASSQLGTGENGYTF.

This chain connects TRBV6-5 to TRBJ2-5; D gene unclear. CDR3 length: 12 residues. V lost 7 bases to trimming and J lost 4 bases, with 10 bases between them. The germline V gene has CDR1 MNHEY and CDR2 SVGAGI. CDR3: CASKQDRETQYF. DNA for the CDR3: TGTGCCAGCAAACAAGACCGAGAGACCCAGTACTTC.

This clone appeared a single time. This chain links TRBV4-3 with TRBJ2-7; 11 nucleotides agree with TRBD2. Germline loops: CDR1 LGHNA, CDR2 YSLEER. After removal of 0 bases from V and 6 bases from J, the junction contained 4 bases not matched to a gene. The CDR3 is 15 residues long. CDR3 nucleotides: TGCGCCAGCAGCCAAGATAGCGGGAGGGCCAGCGAGCAGTACTTC. Amino acid sequence: CASSQDSGRASEQYF.

This clone has a single count. Other DNA sequences of this sample code for an identical CDR3. This chain joins TRBV30 and TRBJ2-7; no clear D gene. This CDR3 has 11 amino acids. The germline V gene encodes CDR1 GTSNPN and CDR2 SVGIG (reference sequence). With 2 bases removed from V and 6 bases from J, the gap between germline ends came to 8 bases. In DNA, the CDR3 is TGTGCCTGGAGTAGTCTGGGCGAGCAGTACTTC. Encoded protein: CAWSSLGEQYF.

This clone came up once. The rearrangement links TRBV19 to TRBJ2-2; 13 nucleotides match TRBD2. The germline V gene has CDR1 LNHDA and CDR2 SQIVND (reference sequence). The CDR3 length is 20 residues. J lost 5 bases, V lost 3 bases, and 15 bases had no gene match. The CDR3 loop reads CASSIAPVLAGGPRTGELFF. The CDR3 coding sequence is TGTGCCAGTAGTATCGCCCCAGTACTAGCGGGAGGGCCGCGTACCGGGGAGCTGTTTTTT.

The rearrangement joins TRBV24-1 to TRBJ1-1; no firm D call. CDR3 length: 13 amino acids. Germline CDR1 and CDR2: KGHDR and SFDVKD. Trimming shortened V by 7 bases and J by 5 bases, and 13 bases separated the two germline ends. CDR3 bases: TGTGCCACCAGGGCGGTGGGTGAGACTGAAGCTTTCTTT. Residues: CATRAVGETEAFF.

The rearrangement uses TRBV7-2 and TRBJ2-5; D is unresolved. The V gene's germline CDR1 is SGHTA and CDR2 FQGNSA. The germline V and J ends were trimmed by 2 bases and 5 bases, with 9 bases remaining between them. The CDR3 covers 13 residues. DNA of the CDR3: TGTGCCAGCAGCTTACCGGGTTGGGAGACCCAGTACTTC. This codes for CASSLPGWETQYF. Full variable domain (remainder filled in from reference TRBV7-2 and TRBJ2-5): GAGVSQSPSNKVTEKGKDVELRCDPISGHTALYWYRQSLGQGLEFLIYFQGNSAPDKSGLPSDRFSAERTGGSVSTLTIQRTQQEDSAVYLCASSLPGWETQYFGPGTRLLVL.

V is TRBV19 and J is TRBJ1-5; 8 bases line up with TRBD1. The CDR3 consists of 15 residues. V shed 1 base, J shed 7 bases, and the junction held 6 bases outside the gene matches. CDR1 and CDR2 from the germline V gene are LNHDA and SQIVND (reference sequence). CDR3 residues: CASSIARTGKQPQHF. The CDR3 coding sequence is TGTGCCAGTAGTATAGCCCGGACAGGGAAACAGCCCCAGCATTTT.

This clone was seen only a few times. The chain couples TRBV19 to TRBJ1-5, with D hard to call. The germline CDR1 and CDR2 sequences are LNHDA and SQIVND (reference sequence). V gave up 3 bases and J gave up 0 bases, with 9 bases separating them. This CDR3 contains 15 residues. The CDR3: CASSIPSISNQPQHF. The CDR3, as DNA: TGTGCCAGTAGTATTCCCTCGATTAGCAATCAGCCCCAGCATTTT.